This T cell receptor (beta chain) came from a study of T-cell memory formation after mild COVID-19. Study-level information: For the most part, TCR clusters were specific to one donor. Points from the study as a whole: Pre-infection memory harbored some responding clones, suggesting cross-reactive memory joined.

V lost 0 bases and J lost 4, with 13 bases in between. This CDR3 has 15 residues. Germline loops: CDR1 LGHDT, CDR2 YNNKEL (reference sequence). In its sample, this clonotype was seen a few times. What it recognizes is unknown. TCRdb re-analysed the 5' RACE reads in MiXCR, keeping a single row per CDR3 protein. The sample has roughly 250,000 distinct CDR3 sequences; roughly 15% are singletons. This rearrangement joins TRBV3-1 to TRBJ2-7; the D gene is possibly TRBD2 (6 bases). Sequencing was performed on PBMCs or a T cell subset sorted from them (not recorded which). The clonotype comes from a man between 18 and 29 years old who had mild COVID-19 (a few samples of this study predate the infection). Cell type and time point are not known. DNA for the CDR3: TGTGCCAGCAGCCAAGATCTAACTAGCTTTTACGAGCAGTACTTC. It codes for CASSQDLTSFYEQYF.